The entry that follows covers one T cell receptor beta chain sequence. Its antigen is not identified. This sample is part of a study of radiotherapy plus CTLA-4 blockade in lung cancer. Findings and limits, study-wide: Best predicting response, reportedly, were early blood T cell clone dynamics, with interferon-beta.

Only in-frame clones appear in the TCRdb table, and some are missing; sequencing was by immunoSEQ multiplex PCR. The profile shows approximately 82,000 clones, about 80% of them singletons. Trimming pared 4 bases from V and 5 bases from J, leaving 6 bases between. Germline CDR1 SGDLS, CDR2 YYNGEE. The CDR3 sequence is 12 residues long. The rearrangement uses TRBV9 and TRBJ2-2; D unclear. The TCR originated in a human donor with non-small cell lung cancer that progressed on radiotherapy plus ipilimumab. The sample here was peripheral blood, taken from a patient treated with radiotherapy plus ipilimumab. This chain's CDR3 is CASSYRTGELFF. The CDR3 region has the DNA TGTGCCAGCAGCTACCGGACCGGGGAGCTGTTTTTT.